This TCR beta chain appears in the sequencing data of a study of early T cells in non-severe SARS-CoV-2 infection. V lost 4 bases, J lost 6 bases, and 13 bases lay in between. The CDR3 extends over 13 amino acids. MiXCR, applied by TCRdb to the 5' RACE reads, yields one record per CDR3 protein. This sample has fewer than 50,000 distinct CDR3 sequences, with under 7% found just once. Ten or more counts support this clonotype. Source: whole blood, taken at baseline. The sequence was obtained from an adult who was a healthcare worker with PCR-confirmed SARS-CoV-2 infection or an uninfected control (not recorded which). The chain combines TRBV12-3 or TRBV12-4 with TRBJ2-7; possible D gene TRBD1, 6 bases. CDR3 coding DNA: TGTGCCAGCAGTTGGTCGACAGGAGGCGAGCAGTACTTC. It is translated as CASSWSTGGEQYF.